This TCR beta chain was recovered during a study of cytotoxic CD8 clonotypes in ibrutinib-treated CLL. Whole-study context: An average of 255,043 productive templates and 94,082 productive rearrangements was obtained per sample. Findings and caveats of the study: Baseline levels were approached again at progression, after clonality had risen at ibrutinib response.

As regards this clone: The target antigen is unknown.

The CDR3 is 12 residues long. Germline V lookup: CDR1 SEHNR, CDR2 FQNEAQ (reference sequence). Between the trimmed V and J ends, which lost 1 base and 5 bases, there was a span of 4 bases. Targeted sequencing depth ranged from 1 in 200,000 to 1 in 1 million T cells. Assay: immunoSEQ multiplex PCR; the TCRdb copy retains only in-frame clones and omits some. The sample contains more than 85,000 clones, around 77% of which appear only once. Cryopreserved PBMCs yielded 1.5 to 2 micrograms of genomic DNA for TCR beta libraries. The source is a human donor with chronic lymphocytic leukemia. This specimen was PBMCs, taken after 24 months of ibrutinib treatment. This chain links TRBV7-9 with TRBJ2-3; D remains unclear. The CDR3 nucleotides read TGTGCCAGCAGCTTAGAAGTAGATACGCAGTATTTT. It is translated as CASSLEVDTQYF.